This T cell receptor beta chain appears in the sequencing data of a study (dated by TCRdb to between 2015 and 2017). Concerning the study at large: The study tested whether tumor-infiltrating Tregs in breast cancer are recruited from blood Tregs or converted in situ from other CD4+ T cell subsets.

Broad study findings and their caveats: Tumor memory CD4+ T cell TCR gene usage clustered with blood and lymph node memory CD4+ cells and lymph node naive CD4+ cells. The TCR alpha and beta sequences of tumor-infiltrating Tregs showed the greatest overlap with tumor naive CD4+ T cells, followed by blood naive CD4+ T cells. Validation in the larger cohort was restricted to a single TCR beta V-J rearrangement rather than whole repertoires.

This clonotype has just one count. Its cognate antigen has yet to be identified. This may come from a read error, since a much larger clone is one base off. This CDR3 is missing its conserved last phenylalanine or tryptophan, likely due to a read error. Ends trimmed: V by 6 bases, J by 5 bases; bases unmatched to a gene: 5. The CDR3 region is 13 residues in length, termini included. Left in the record is the CDR3 DNA by itself, 39 bases read in frame from the first base. Full-length TCR variable regions were amplified by 5' RACE PCR with constant-region reverse primers, and semi-nested PCR with Nested Universal Primer A was subsequently performed. Using the ReliaPrep RNA Cell Miniprep System, total RNA was extracted, and the SMARTer RACE 5'/3' Kit was then used to reverse transcribe the RNA into 5'RACE-ready cDNA. An Illumina MiSeq was used to sequence the full-length TCR alpha and beta libraries, which had been barcoded with multiplex adaptors. In the authors' own workflow: For each of nine subset-tissue groups, sequencing data from the five patients were combined, and the groups were compared by unsupervised clustering of TCR gene usage. Repertoire similarity was calculated with the Morisita-Horn index, weighting shared sequences by their contribution to each repertoire. TCRdb passed the public sequencing reads through fastp at Q25 and MiXCR, retaining productive beta sequences. Entries that share a CDR3 protein sequence are merged under the most common genes and DNA. The V and J calls reflect TCRdb's pipeline rather than the authors' work. The sample table lists 9,000 to 10,000 distinct CDR3 sequences, around 13% of them with a count of one. The ten largest make up 3% to 3.5% of the sample.

Tregs were isolated as CD4+CD25+CD127-/low cells. Tregs, naive and memory CD4+ T cells from tumor, blood and ipsilateral draining lymph nodes of a handful of breast cancer patients underwent full-length TCR alpha and beta sequencing. Mononuclear cells from lymph nodes or around 48 ml of peripheral blood were isolated by Ficoll density gradient centrifugation. FACS confirmed that the sorted cell populations were more than 90% pure. The sequenced sample consisted of Tregs sorted from blood. This sequence uses TRBV12-3 or TRBV12-4 and TRBJ2-7; TRBD1 fits 9 bases in the junction. The source is a female donor with breast cancer. CDR3 sequence: CASRGTGRNEQYL. The nucleotide sequence reads as follows: TGTGCCAGCAGAGGGACAGGGCGCAACGAGCAGTACTTA.